Described below is a single T cell receptor beta chain sequence and its context. The record originates from a study of blood T cells in healthy people across ages. Using a J-beta primer mix together with a sample-barcoded 5' primer, a second PCR was run for 7 to 11 cycles. Via MiXCR, TCRdb re-called the 5' RACE reads, giving one row per CDR3 protein. The sample records approximately 2,000,000 distinct CDR3 sequences, approximately 40% being singletons. Germline trimming cut 8 bases from V and 0 bases from J; bases unmatched to any gene: 13. Per germline, CDR1 SGHNT and CDR2 YYREEE (reference sequence). CDR3 length: 17 amino acids.

The receptor was derived from a human donor in good health. The V call is TRBV5-4, the J call TRBJ2-1, with 8 bases identical to TRBD2. The sequencing input was blood. CDR3 sequence reads: CASAVFSGGNSYNEQFF. In nucleotides, the CDR3 is TGTGCCAGTGCCGTTTTCAGCGGGGGAAACTCCTACAATGAGCAGTTCTTC.